This T cell receptor beta chain was retrieved from a study of blood T cell repertoires in COVID-19. Overall study: The United States, Italy and Spain were the sources of the acute and convalescent COVID-19 samples. Nucleic acid was either cDNA or gDNA, and it came from T cells, B-cell-depleted T cells, or PBMCs.

The CDR3 spans 14 residues. V gave up 0 bases and J gave up 4 bases; unmatched junction bases: 5. Germline CDR1 is SQVTM and CDR2 is ANQGSEA. Under the authors' procedure: Researchers report that nucleated cell counts were estimated from reference gene primer amplification. This table comes from immunoSEQ multiplex PCR, and its TCRdb copy is limited to in-frame clones, with some not included. That table supplies the V and J calls and clone size; D and trimming were determined from the DNA. The data contain fewer than 200,000 clones, more than 70% of them seen just once; the ten biggest clones take up 2% to 2.5%.

Sequencing was performed on peripheral blood. The receptor was derived from a man aged 50 to 59 who had recovered from COVID-19. The chain is built from TRBV29-1 and TRBJ1-2; 7 bases map to TRBD1. CDR3 loop: CSVEDDRAAYGYTF. The CDR3 DNA sequence: TGCAGCGTTGAAGATGACAGGGCCGCCTATGGCTACACCTTC.